These 23 T cell receptor beta chains were sequenced from one sample in a study of CD4 T cells in relation to SARS-CoV-2 and coronaviruses. Some clones are missing from TCRdb's copy, which holds only in-frame ones; the method was immunoSEQ multiplex PCR. The data hold around 69,000 clones, with 85% to 95% observed a single time. Unexposed donor CD4+ T cells date from 2011-2018, before the COVID-19 pandemic. The sequenced sample was naive CD4+ T cells from PBMCs. The subset denotes: naive CD4+ T cells isolated by negative enrichment. These receptors all come from a human donor in good health.

The chain has TRBV4-1 and TRBJ2-7; D possibly matches TRBD1 or TRBD2 (7 bases each). Germline CDR1 is MGHRA and CDR2 is YSYEKL. The CDR3 loop spans 15 amino acids. The V end was cut by 1 base, the J end by 3 bases, with 13 bases between. The CDR3 DNA reads TGCGCCAGCAGCCAAGCGGGGGGACAGCTCTACGAGCAGTACTTC. Amino acid sequence: CASSQAGGQLYEQYF.

The chain carries TRBV7-9 and TRBJ2-2; no firm D call. Germline assignment: CDR1 SEHNR and CDR2 FQNEAQ (reference sequence). The CDR3 sequence is 15 residues long. Trimming pared 0 bases from V and 2 bases from J, leaving 7 bases between. CDR3 sequence: CASSLAITNTGELFF. The CDR3 nucleotides are TGTGCCAGCAGCTTAGCCATAACAAACACCGGGGAGCTGTTTTTT.

J is TRBJ2-4 and V is TRBV14, with a tentative D call TRBD1 (5 bases). Trimming left V 1 base short and J 0 bases short, with 7 bases between. There are 15 residues in the CDR3. Germline V lookup: CDR1 SGHDN, CDR2 FVKESK. The DNA of the CDR3 is TGTGCCAGCAGCCAAGGGACAATAGCCAAAAACATTCAGTACTTC. Translating it yields CASSQGTIAKNIQYF.

The J gene is TRBJ2-5, the V gene TRBV30; D is undetermined. The germline V gene encodes CDR1 GTSNPN and CDR2 SVGIG (reference sequence). This CDR3 has 15 amino acids. The V and J ends lost 3 bases and 5 bases respectively, with 19 bases between them. DNA for the CDR3: TGTGCCTGGAGCTCGACCACCGTGCGAATGGAGACCCAGTACTTC. It yields the protein CAWSSTTVRMETQYF.

The chain carries TRBV27 and TRBJ2-3; 7 bases are shared with TRBD1. Germline CDR1 and CDR2: MNHEY and SMNVEV (reference sequence). J was trimmed by 0 bases and V by 6 bases; bases with no gene match: 6. The CDR3 is 15 residues long. The CDR3 spells CASRRQGLSTDTQYF. The CDR3 DNA is TGTGCCAGCAGGCGACAGGGCCTAAGCACAGATACGCAGTATTTT.

V usage is TRBV19 and J usage is TRBJ2-1, with 9 bases identical to TRBD1. The J segment lost 4 bases and the V segment lost 4 bases, leaving 8 bases of the junction unmatched. Germline lookup yields CDR1 LNHDA and CDR2 SQIVND (reference sequence). The CDR3 is made up of 16 amino acids. The CDR3 DNA reads as TGTGCCAGTAGTACCTATACAGGGGGCGCTTACAATGAGCAGTTCTTC. This codes for CASSTYTGGAYNEQFF.

The chain combines TRBV5-4 with TRBJ2-7; D ambiguous. The CDR3 contains 14 residues. Trimming took off 5 bases at V and 0 bases at J, with 12 bases between the two ends. CDR1 is SGHNT, CDR2 YYREEE, per germline (reference sequence). CDR3 loop: CASRDAKGSYEQYF. CDR3 bases: TGTGCCAGCAGGGATGCGAAAGGCTCCTACGAGCAGTACTTC.

In its sample, this clone was seen a few times. The chain employs TRBV12-3 or TRBV12-4 and TRBJ2-7; D gene ambiguous. This CDR3 is built from 11 residues. Trimming pared 4 bases from V and 2 bases from J, leaving 3 bases between. The CDR3 reads CASSSAYEQYF. Written as DNA, the CDR3 is TGTGCCAGCAGTTCGGCCTACGAGCAGTACTTC.

The rearrangement joins TRBV30 to TRBJ1-6, with 9 bases fitting TRBD1. The V gene end was trimmed by 2 bases and the J gene end by 8 bases; junction bases not matched to a gene: 10. This CDR3 region has 16 residues. The germline V gene encodes CDR1 GTSNPN and CDR2 SVGIG (reference sequence). The CDR3 loop is CAWSPPNRDRDSPLHF. The CDR3, as DNA: TGTGCCTGGAGTCCCCCCAACCGGGACAGGGATTCACCCCTCCACTTT.

This clone was detected once. The chain couples TRBV6-1 to TRBJ1-5; D is possibly TRBD1 (5 bases). This CDR3 comprises 16 residues. Germline CDR1 and CDR2: MNHNS and SASEGT. The ends were cut back, 4 bases at V and 0 bases at J, with 13 bases in the middle. The CDR3 nucleotides are TGTGCCAGCAGTGCGGGGCTTTCCTATAGCAATCAGCCCCAGCATTTT. Translated, it gives CASSAGLSYSNQPQHF.

This rearrangement joins TRBV11-2 to TRBJ2-7, with D possibly being TRBD2 (6 bases). Per germline, CDR1 SGHAT and CDR2 FQNNGV. Between the trimmed V and J ends, which lost 1 base and 7 bases, there was a span of 14 bases. The CDR3 spans 14 residues. DNA of the CDR3: TGTGCCAGCAGCTTAGTACCGGGAGAGTGGGAGCAGTACTTC. Its protein product is CASSLVPGEWEQYF. Full variable domain (remainder filled in from reference TRBV11-2 and TRBJ2-7): EAGVAQSPRYKIIEKRQSVAFWCNPISGHATLYWYQQILGQGPKLLIQFQNNGVVDDSQLPKDRFSAERLKGVDSTLKIQPAKLEDSAVYLCASSLVPGEWEQYFGPGTRLTVT.

This sequence joins TRBV4-2 and TRBJ2-7; 8 bases align to TRBD1. CDR3 size: 15 residues. With 6 bases clipped from V and 5 bases from J, the junction kept 12 bases outside the gene matches. CDR1 LGHNA and CDR2 YNFKEQ come from the germline V gene. CDR3 in amino acids: CASSRGTGLLDEQYF. The CDR3 nucleotides read TGTGCCAGCAGTCGAGGGACAGGTTTATTAGACGAGCAGTACTTC.

The chain links TRBV9 to TRBJ1-1; D perhaps matches TRBD1 (5 bases). V was pared by 0 bases and J by 5 bases, with 8 bases between. This CDR3 comprises 13 residues. Germline values: CDR1 SGDLS, CDR2 YYNGEE. This chain's CDR3 is CASSVGQSTEAFF. The CDR3 region has the DNA TGTGCCAGCAGCGTAGGACAGAGTACTGAAGCTTTCTTT.

V gene TRBV15 combines with J gene TRBJ2-5; D remains unclear. The V end was cut by 0 bases, the J end by 5 bases, with 16 bases between. This CDR3 has 16 residues. Germline V lookup: CDR1 LNHNV, CDR2 YYDKDF (reference sequence). CDR3 protein: CATSRDLRQVGETQYF. The CDR3 region has the DNA TGTGCCACCAGCAGAGATCTCAGGCAGGTTGGGGAGACCCAGTACTTC.

This clone has only a few counts. The J gene is TRBJ1-1, the V gene TRBV19; maybe TRBD1 (6 bases). Germline CDR1 reads LNHDA; CDR2 reads SQIVND (reference sequence). Trimming removed 6 bases at V and 4 bases at J, with 15 bases between. CDR3 size: 14 residues. The CDR3 DNA reads as TGTGCCAGTAGACACGACACAGGGAGCACTGAAGCTTTCTTT. As protein: CASRHDTGSTEAFF.

The gene calls are TRBV6-5 and TRBJ1-1, with a possible D match to TRBD1 (5 bases). The CDR3 consists of 14 residues. CDR1 and CDR2 (germline): MNHEY, SVGAGI. V was shortened by 6 bases and J by 5 bases, with 16 bases between the two germline ends. The DNA for the CDR3 is TGTGCCAGCAGCAAGACAGAAGCGTGGACTGAAGCTTTCTTT. Encoded protein: CASSKTEAWTEAFF.

The chain combines TRBV7-2 with TRBJ2-7; possible D gene TRBD1, 5 bases. The CDR3 extends over 14 amino acids. Deletions cut 2 bases from V and 4 bases from J, with 12 bases between. Germline values: CDR1 SGHTA, CDR2 FQGNSA. This CDR3 reads CASSLRGSGYEQYF. The CDR3, as DNA: TGTGCCAGCAGCTTAAGGGGCTCGGGTTACGAGCAGTACTTC.

The chain couples TRBV9 to TRBJ2-3; TRBD2 agrees at 8 bases. CDR1 is SGDLS and CDR2 is YYNGEE in the germline V gene. V gave up 6 bases and J gave up 3 bases; unmatched junction bases: 3. This CDR3 spans 13 amino acids. CDR3 in amino acids: CASTSGSTDTQYF. CDR3 coding DNA: TGTGCCAGCACGAGCGGGAGTACAGATACGCAGTATTTT.

The CDR3 reads CASSYSRLGLNTEAFF. In nucleotides, the CDR3 is TGTGCCAGCAGTTACTCGAGATTGGGACTGAACACTGAAGCTTTCTTT. The J gene is TRBJ1-1, the V gene TRBV6-5, with D tentatively TRBD1 (5 bases). Trimming shortened V by 0 bases and J by 0 bases, and 11 bases separated the two germline ends. Per the germline V gene, CDR1 is MNHEY and CDR2 is SVGAGI. The CDR3 is 16 amino acids.

The chain uses TRBV5-1 and TRBJ2-5; D call uncertain. The CDR3 consists of 14 residues. The germline V gene encodes CDR1 SGHRS and CDR2 YFSETQ. V lost 5 bases, J lost 1 base, and 12 bases lay in between. The CDR3 protein is CASRSYSSQETQYF. CDR3 nucleotides: TGCGCCAGCAGATCGTATAGTTCCCAAGAGACCCAGTACTTC.

This chain links TRBV28 with TRBJ1-3; D is uncertain. Trimming stripped 5 bases from V and 0 bases from J, with 8 bases between. The CDR3 is 14 amino acids. Germline loops: CDR1 MDHEN, CDR2 SYDVKM. CDR3 residues: CASSPPYSGNTIYF. CDR3 DNA sequence: TGTGCCAGCAGTCCTCCCTACTCTGGAAACACCATATATTTT.

This chain joins TRBV7-6 and TRBJ2-1, with TRBD2 matching over 7 bases. The CDR3 length is 18 residues. The V and J ends lost 1 base and 9 bases, in that order; junction bases with no gene match: 18. Germline V gives CDR1 SGHVS, CDR2 FNYEAQ. CDR3 protein: CASSLEVSWTRGRGEQFF. CDR3 DNA sequence: TGTGCCAGCAGCTTAGAGGTGTCGTGGACTAGGGGTAGGGGTGAGCAGTTCTTC.

V and J are TRBV5-1 and TRBJ2-2; D is uncertain. Trimming stripped 0 bases from V and 0 bases from J, with 9 bases between. Looked up from germline, CDR1 is SGHRS and CDR2 is YFSETQ. The CDR3 is 16 amino acids. The CDR3 loop is CASSLVPVTNTGELFF. CDR3 sequence (DNA): TGCGCCAGCAGCTTGGTCCCGGTAACGAACACCGGGGAGCTGTTTTTT.